This T cell receptor beta chain was documented in a study of CD8 T cells in ankylosing spondylitis. A word on this clonotype: Its target is not known.

CDR3 length: 13 amino acids. Per the germline V gene, CDR1 is ENHRY and CDR2 is SYGVKD. V was shortened by 8 bases and J by 2 bases, with 13 bases between the two germline ends. From the 5' RACE reads, TCRdb called clonotypes with MiXCR, one entry per CDR3 protein. The sample includes about 840,000 distinct CDR3 sequences, approximately 12% of them seen just once. Study conclusions and caveats: CD8+ cells made up the disease-linked clones, which were relatively rare in peripheral blood. In reactive arthritis synovial fluid and blood, some motif variants had been reported before. Reports say disease-linked clones showed up significantly more in matched ankylosing spondylitis synovial fluid. What seemed typical of ankylosing spondylitis blood was a TCR beta motif built from about 8 highly homologous variants.

This sequence originates from a male donor with ankylosing spondylitis. The chain uses TRBV10-3 and TRBJ2-7; D ambiguous. The sequenced sample consisted of blood, either unsorted or a sorted T cell fraction (not recorded which). This CDR3 is CAIQDGLPYEQYF. As DNA, the CDR3 is TGTGCCATCCAGGACGGCCTTCCCTACGAGCAGTACTTC.